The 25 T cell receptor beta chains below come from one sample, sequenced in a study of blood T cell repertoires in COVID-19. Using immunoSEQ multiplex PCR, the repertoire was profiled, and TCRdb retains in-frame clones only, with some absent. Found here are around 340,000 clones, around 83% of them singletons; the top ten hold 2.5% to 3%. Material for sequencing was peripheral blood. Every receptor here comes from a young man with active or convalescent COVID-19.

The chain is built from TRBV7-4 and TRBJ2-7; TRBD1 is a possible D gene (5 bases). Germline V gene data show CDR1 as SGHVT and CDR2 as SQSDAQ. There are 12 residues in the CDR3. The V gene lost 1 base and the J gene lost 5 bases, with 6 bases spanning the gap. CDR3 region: CASSLVRDEQYF. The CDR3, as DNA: TGTGCCAGCAGCTTAGTCAGGGACGAGCAGTACTTC.

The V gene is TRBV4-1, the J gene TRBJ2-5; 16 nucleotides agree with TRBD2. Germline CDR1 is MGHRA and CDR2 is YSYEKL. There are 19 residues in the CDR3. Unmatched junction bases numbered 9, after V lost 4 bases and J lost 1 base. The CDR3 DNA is TGCGCCAGCAGCCTTGGGACTAGCGGGGGGGCCGGGCCCCAAGAGACCCAGTACTTC. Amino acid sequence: CASSLGTSGGAGPQETQYF.

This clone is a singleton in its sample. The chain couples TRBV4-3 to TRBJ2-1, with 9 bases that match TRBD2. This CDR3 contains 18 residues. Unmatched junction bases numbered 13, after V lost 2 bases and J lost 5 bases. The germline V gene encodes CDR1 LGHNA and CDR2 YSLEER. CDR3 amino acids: CASSQFSHTRLADNEQFF. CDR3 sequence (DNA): TGCGCCAGCAGCCAATTCTCACACACGAGACTAGCGGACAATGAGCAGTTCTTC.

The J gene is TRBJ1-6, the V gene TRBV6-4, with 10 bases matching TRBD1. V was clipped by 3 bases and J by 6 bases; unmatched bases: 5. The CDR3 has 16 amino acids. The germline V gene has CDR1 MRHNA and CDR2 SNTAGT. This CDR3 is CASSERWDRGNSPLHF. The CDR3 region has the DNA TGTGCCAGCAGTGAGAGGTGGGACAGGGGTAATTCACCCCTCCACTTT.

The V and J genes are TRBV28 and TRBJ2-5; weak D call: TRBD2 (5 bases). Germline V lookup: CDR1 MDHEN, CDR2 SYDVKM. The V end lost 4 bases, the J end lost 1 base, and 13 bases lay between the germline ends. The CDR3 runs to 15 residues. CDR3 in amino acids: CASSSQEASQETQYF. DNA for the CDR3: TGTGCCAGCAGTTCCCAGGAGGCATCCCAAGAGACCCAGTACTTC.

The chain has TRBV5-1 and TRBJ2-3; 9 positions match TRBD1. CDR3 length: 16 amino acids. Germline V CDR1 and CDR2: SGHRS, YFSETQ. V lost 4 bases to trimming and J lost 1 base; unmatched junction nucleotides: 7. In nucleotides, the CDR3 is TGCGCCAGCAGCACCTCGGACAGGGGAGGCACAGATACGCAGTATTTT. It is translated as CASSTSDRGGTDTQYF.

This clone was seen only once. CDR3 region: CASSPRTSGRNYEQYF. In DNA form, the CDR3 reads TGTGCCAGCAGTCCTCGGACTAGCGGGAGGAACTACGAGCAGTACTTC. The chain has TRBV27 and TRBJ2-7; 14 bases agree with TRBD2. Trimming removed 5 bases from V and 3 bases from J; junction bases left unmatched: 6. The CDR3 runs 16 residues. Germline CDR1 reads MNHEY; CDR2 reads SMNVEV (reference sequence).

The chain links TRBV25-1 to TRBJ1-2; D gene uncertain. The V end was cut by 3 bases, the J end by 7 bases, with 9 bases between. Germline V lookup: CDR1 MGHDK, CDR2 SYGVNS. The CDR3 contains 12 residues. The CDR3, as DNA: TGTGCCAGCAGTGATGTAGTAGCTGGCTACACCTTC. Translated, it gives CASSDVVAGYTF.

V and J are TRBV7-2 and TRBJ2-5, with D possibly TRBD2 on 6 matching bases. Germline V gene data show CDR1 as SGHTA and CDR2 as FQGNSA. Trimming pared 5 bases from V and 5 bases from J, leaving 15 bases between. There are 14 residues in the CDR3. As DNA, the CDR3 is TGTGCCAGCAGCCAGGGACTCCCCGGGGAGACCCAGTACTTC. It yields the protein CASSQGLPGETQYF.

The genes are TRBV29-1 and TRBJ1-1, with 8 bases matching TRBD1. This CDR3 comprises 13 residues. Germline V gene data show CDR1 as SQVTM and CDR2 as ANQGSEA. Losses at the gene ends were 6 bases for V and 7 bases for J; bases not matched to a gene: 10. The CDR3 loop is CSVARGQIREAFF. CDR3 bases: TGCAGCGTCGCCAGGGGGCAAATTCGTGAAGCTTTCTTT.

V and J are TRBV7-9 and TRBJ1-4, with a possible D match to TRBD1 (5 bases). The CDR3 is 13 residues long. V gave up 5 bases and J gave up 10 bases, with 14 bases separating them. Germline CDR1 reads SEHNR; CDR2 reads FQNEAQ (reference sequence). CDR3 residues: CASSPEPRGKLFF. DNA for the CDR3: TGTGCCAGCAGCCCCGAACCTAGGGGAAAACTGTTTTTT.

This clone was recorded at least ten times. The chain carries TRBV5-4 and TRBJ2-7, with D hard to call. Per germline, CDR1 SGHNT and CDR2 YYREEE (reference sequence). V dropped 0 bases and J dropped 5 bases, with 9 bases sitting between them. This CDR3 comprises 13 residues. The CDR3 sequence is CASSLDLVDEQYF. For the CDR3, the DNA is TGTGCCAGCAGCTTGGATCTAGTCGACGAGCAGTACTTC.

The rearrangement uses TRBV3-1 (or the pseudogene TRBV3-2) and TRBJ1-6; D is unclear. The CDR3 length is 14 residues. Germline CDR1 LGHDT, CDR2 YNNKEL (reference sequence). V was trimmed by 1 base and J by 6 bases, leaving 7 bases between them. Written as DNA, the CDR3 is TGTGCCAGCAGCCAAGTCCTGAGTAATTCACCCCTCCACTTT. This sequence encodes CASSQVLSNSPLHF.

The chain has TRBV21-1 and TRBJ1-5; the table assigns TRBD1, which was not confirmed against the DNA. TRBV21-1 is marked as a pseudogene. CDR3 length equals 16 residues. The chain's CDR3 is CASSLDRDTPNQPQHF. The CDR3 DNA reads TGTGCCAGCAGCTTAGACCGGGACACCCCCAATCAGCCCCAGCATTTT.

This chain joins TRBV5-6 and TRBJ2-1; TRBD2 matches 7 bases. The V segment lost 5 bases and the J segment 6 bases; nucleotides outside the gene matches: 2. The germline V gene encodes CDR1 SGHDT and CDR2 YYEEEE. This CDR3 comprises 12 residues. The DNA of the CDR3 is TGTGCCAGCAGTAGGACTAGCAATGAGCAGTTCTTC. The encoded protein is CASSRTSNEQFF.

The CDR3 DNA reads as TGTGCCAGCAGGACTAGTGCCAATGAGCAGTTCTTC. This codes for CASRTSANEQFF. The chain employs TRBV5-4 and TRBJ2-1; D may be TRBD2 (6 bases). Germline CDR1 SGHNT, CDR2 YYREEE (reference sequence). The CDR3 has 12 amino acids. V lost 5 bases, J lost 6 bases, and 9 bases lay in between. The whole variable domain, filled in from reference TRBV5-4 and TRBJ2-1, reads ETGVTQSPTHLIKTRGQQVTLRCSSQSGHNTVSWYQQALGQGPQFIFQYYREEENGRGNFPPRFSGLQFPNYSSELNVNALELDDSALYLCASRTSANEQFFGPGTRLTVL.

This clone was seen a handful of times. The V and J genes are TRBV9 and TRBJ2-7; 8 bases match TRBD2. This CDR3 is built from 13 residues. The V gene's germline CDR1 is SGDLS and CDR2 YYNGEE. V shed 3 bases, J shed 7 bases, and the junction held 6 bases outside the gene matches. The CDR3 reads CASSASGSGEQYF. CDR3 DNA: TGTGCCAGCAGCGCAAGCGGGAGTGGTGAGCAGTACTTC.

CDR3 DNA: TGTGCCAGCAGTTTAGGCACGGACTATGGCTACACCTTC. Protein product: CASSLGTDYGYTF. The chain couples TRBV12-3 or TRBV12-4 to TRBJ1-2; no clear D. Deletions cut 1 base from V and 3 bases from J, with 6 bases between. The length of the CDR3 is 13 residues.

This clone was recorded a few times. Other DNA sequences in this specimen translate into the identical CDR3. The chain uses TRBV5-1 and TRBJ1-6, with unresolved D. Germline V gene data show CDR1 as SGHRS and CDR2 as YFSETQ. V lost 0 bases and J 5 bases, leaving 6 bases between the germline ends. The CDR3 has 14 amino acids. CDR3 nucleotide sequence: TGCGCCAGCAGCTTGGAACAGAATAATTCACCCCTCCACTTT. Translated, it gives CASSLEQNNSPLHF.

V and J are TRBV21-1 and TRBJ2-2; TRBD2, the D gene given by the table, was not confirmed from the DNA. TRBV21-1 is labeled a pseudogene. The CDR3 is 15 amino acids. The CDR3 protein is CASSKRGGDTGELFF. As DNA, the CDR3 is TGTGCCAGCAGCAAACGCGGGGGGGACACCGGGGAGCTGTTTTTT.

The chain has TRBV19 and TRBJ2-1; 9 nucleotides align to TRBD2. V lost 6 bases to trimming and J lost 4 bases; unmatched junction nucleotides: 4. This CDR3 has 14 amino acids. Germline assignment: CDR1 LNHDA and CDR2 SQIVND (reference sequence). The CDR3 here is CASRPSGDYNEQFF. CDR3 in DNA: TGTGCCAGTAGACCTAGCGGGGATTACAATGAGCAGTTCTTC.

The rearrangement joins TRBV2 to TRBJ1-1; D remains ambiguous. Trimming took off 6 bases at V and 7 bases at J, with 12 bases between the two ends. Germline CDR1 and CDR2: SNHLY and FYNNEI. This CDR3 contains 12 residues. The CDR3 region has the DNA TGTGCCAGCAGAACCCAGCGAGATGAAGCTTTCTTT. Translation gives CASRTQRDEAFF.

CDR3 DNA: TGTGCCAGCAGCCTATCTCTAGCGGGAGGGAACACAGATACGCAGTATTTT. This gives the protein CASSLSLAGGNTDTQYF. The rearrangement uses TRBV6-2 or TRBV6-3 and TRBJ2-3, with TRBD2 matching over 12 bases. Germline values: CDR1 MNHEY, CDR2 SVGEGT. V trimming: 6 bases; J trimming: 2 bases; junction bases outside the gene matches: 9. CDR3 length: 17 amino acids.

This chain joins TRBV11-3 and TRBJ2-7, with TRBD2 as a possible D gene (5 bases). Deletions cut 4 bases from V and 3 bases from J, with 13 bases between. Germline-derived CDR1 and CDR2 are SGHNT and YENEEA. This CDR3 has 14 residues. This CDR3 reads CASSSQDRGYEQYF. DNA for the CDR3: TGTGCCAGCAGCTCCCAGGACCGGGGCTACGAGCAGTACTTC.

CDR3 amino acids: CASSQDLGRGRNTEAFF. The CDR3 region has the DNA TGCGCCAGCAGCCAAGATCTGGGCAGGGGGCGGAACACTGAAGCTTTCTTT. The V and J genes are TRBV4-3 and TRBJ1-1; 8 nucleotides agree with TRBD1. Trimming took 0 bases from V and 1 from J; bases not matched to a gene: 7. The CDR3 length is 17 residues. Germline values: CDR1 LGHNA, CDR2 YSLEER.